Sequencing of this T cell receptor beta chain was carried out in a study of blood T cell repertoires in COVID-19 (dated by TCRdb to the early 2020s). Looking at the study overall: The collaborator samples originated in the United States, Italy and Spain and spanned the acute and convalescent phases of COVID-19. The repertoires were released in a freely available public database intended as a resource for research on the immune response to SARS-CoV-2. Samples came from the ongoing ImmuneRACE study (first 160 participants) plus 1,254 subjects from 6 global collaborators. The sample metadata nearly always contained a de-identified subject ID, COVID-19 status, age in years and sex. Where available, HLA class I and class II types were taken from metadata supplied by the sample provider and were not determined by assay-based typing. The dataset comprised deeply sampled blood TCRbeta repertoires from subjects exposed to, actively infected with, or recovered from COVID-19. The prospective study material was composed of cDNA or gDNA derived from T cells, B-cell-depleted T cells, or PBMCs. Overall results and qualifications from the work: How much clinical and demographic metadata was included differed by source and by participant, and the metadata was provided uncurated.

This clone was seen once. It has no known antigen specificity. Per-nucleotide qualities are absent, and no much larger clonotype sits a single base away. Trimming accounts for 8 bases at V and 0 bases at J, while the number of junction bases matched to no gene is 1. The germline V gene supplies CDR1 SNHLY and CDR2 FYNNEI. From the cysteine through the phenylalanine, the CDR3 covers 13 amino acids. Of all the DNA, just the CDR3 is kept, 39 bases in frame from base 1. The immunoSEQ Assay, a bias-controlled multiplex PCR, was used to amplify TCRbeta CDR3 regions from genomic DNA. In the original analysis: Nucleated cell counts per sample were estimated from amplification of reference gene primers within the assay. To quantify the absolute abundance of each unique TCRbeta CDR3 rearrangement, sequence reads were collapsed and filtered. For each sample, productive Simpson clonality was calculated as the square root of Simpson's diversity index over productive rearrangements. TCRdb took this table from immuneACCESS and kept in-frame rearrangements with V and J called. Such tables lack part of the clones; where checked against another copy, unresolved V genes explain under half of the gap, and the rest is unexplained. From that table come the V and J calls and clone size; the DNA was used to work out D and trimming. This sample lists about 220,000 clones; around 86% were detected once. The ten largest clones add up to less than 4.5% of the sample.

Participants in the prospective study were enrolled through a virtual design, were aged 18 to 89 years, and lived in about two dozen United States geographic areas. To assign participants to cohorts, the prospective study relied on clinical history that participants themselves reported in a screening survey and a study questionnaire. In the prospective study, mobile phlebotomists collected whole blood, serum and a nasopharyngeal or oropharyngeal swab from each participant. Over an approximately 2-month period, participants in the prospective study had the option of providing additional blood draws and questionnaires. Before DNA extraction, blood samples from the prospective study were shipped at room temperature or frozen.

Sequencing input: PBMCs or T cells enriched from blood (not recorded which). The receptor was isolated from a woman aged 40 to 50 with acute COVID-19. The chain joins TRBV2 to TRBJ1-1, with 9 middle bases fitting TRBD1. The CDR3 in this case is CASGTGMNTEAFF. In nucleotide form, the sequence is TGTGCCAGCGGGACAGGGATGAACACTGAAGCTTTCTTT.